The T cell receptor (beta chain) described here comes from a study of early T cells in non-severe SARS-CoV-2 infection. As for the study in general: Chains stayed unpaired after sequencing of bulk RNA from unsorted whole blood.

The J segment lost 3 bases and the V segment lost 5 bases, leaving 11 bases of the junction unmatched. Germline-derived CDR1 and CDR2 are SGHTA and FQGNSA. The CDR3 has 18 residues. This clonotype was observed at least ten times. Its antigen is unknown. The TCR library protocol attached unique molecular identifiers to the individual cDNA molecules. TCRdb called the 5' RACE reads again in MiXCR, with one record for every CDR3 protein. The table has about 60,000 distinct CDR3 sequences, 5.6% seen once; the top ten hold roughly 7.1%. Study-wide results and caveats: VDJdb-based annotation leaned toward anti-spike CD8 responses and missed private and CD4 specificities.

The genes are TRBV7-2 and TRBJ2-6; 9 bases are shared with TRBD1. The sequence was obtained from an adult who was a healthcare worker with PCR-confirmed SARS-CoV-2 infection or an uninfected control (not recorded which). Sequencing used whole blood. CDR3 protein: CASSPGQGNSGGANVLTF. CDR3 nucleotides: TGTGCCAGCAGCCCGGGACAGGGAAACAGTGGTGGGGCCAACGTCCTGACTTTC.